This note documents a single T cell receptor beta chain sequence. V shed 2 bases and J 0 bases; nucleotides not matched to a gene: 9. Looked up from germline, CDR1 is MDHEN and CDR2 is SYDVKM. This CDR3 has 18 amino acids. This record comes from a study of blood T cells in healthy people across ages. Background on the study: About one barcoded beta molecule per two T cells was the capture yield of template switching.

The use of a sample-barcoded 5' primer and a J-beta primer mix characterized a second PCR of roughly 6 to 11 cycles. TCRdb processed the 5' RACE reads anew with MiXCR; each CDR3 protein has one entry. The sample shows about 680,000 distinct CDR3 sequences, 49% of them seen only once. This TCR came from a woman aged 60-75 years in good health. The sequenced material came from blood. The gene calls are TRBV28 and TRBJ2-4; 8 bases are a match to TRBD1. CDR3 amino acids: CASSLGTGGTLAKNIQYF. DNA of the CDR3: TGTGCCAGCAGTTTAGGGACAGGCGGGACCCTAGCCAAAAACATTCAGTACTTC.